The present T cell receptor (beta chain) was sequenced within a study of STAT5B mutations in CD4+ large granular lymphocyte leukemia. Study-wide points: Approximately 25% of private leukemic clonotypes occurred rarely in other patients' non-leukemic repertoires.

The junction had 4 bases not matched to a gene; V was cut back by 3 bases and J by 0 bases. This CDR3 comprises 15 residues. The germline V gene has CDR1 SEHNR and CDR2 FQNEAQ (reference sequence). A remark on this clone: Its specificity is unknown.

The assay was run at survey level. Here immunoSEQ multiplex PCR was the method, and the copy in TCRdb shows in-frame clones only, minus some. The sample shows around 27,000 clones, 65% to 80% of them seen only once. The chain uses TRBV7-9 and TRBJ1-1, with 7 bases fitting TRBD1. The sample was CD4+ T cells from blood buffy coats. This receptor was identified in a human donor in good health. The CDR3 sequence: CASSFRQGLNTEAFF. In DNA, the CDR3 is TGTGCCAGCAGCTTTCGACAGGGTCTGAACACTGAAGCTTTCTTT.